This entry describes one TCR beta chain. The second PCR ran 7 to 11 cycles with a sample-barcoded 5' primer and J-beta primers. TCRdb recomputed calls from the 5' RACE reads with MiXCR, one row per CDR3 protein. This sample has 650,000 or so distinct CDR3 sequences, with over 40% found just once. The data stem from a study of blood T cells in healthy people across ages. The CDR3 is made up of 18 amino acids. Germline V CDR1 and CDR2: MNHNS, SASEGT. Deletions cut 6 bases from V and 0 bases from J, with 20 bases between. The chain combines TRBV6-1 with TRBJ2-2, with D possibly TRBD2 on 6 matching bases. This receptor was taken from a woman older than 75 in good health. The sequenced material came from blood. This CDR3 is CASSMYGSKWPNTGELFF. The CDR3 region has the DNA TGTGCCAGCAGCATGTACGGGAGTAAGTGGCCGAACACCGGGGAGCTGTTTTTT.